Shown below are 20 T cell receptor beta chains from a single sample sequenced in a study of CD8 T cell repertoires and HIV-1 epitope variants. Only in-frame clones appear in the TCRdb table, and some are missing; sequencing was by immunoSEQ multiplex PCR. The sample records more than 2,000 clones, about 65% being singletons. Their target antigens are unknown. The sequencing sample was made of cultured CD8+ T cells derived from PBMCs. Receptors were obtained from a male donor with HIV.

The chain employs TRBV5-1 and TRBJ2-7; D is unclear. Per the germline V gene, CDR1 is SGHRS and CDR2 is YFSETQ. With 0 bases removed from V and 4 bases from J, the gap between germline ends came to 11 bases. The CDR3 extends over 14 amino acids. CDR3 nucleotide sequence: TGCGCCAGCAGCTTGGACCCAAATCAATACGAGCAGTACTTC. Translation gives CASSLDPNQYEQYF.

V and J are TRBV6-5 and TRBJ2-1; 10 bases are shared with TRBD2. This CDR3 has 16 residues. Germline CDR1 MNHEY, CDR2 SVGAGI. The ends lost 0 bases at V and 5 bases at J; junction bases unmatched: 4. The DNA for the CDR3 is TGTGCCAGCAGTTACTCTCCTAGCGGGAGCCACAATGAGCAGTTCTTC. It codes for CASSYSPSGSHNEQFF.

There are a few counts of this clone. The chain uses TRBV6-1 and TRBJ2-7; D is possibly TRBD1 (6 bases). The CDR3 totals 14 residues. V dropped 4 bases and J dropped 3 bases, with 13 bases sitting between them. CDR1 MNHNS and CDR2 SASEGT come from the germline V gene. This CDR3 is CASSARDNGYEQYF. The CDR3 nucleotides are TGTGCCAGCAGTGCTCGGGACAACGGCTACGAGCAGTACTTC.

This clone has more than one count but fewer than ten. The chain employs TRBV27 and TRBJ2-4, with 14 positions matching TRBD2. The V gene end was trimmed by 2 bases and the J gene end by 12 bases; junction bases not matched to a gene: 3. Per the germline V gene, CDR1 is MNHEY and CDR2 is SMNVEV (reference sequence). This CDR3 comprises 14 residues. DNA of the CDR3: TGTGCCAGCAGTTTAGGGACTAGCGGGAGTAATCAGTACTTC. As protein: CASSLGTSGSNQYF.

The sample holds one count of this clone. This chain uses TRBV7-3 with TRBJ1-2, with 10 bases identical to TRBD1. Germline V gene lookup returns CDR1 SGHTA and CDR2 FQGTGA. The CDR3 has 17 amino acids. With V trimmed by 2 bases and J by 5 bases, 11 bases remained unmatched. CDR3 in DNA: TGTGCCAGCAGCTTAGACAGGGGGCCTCCTTACTTATATGGCTACACCTTC. It encodes CASSLDRGPPYLYGYTF.

J is TRBJ1-1 and V is TRBV5-6, with D hard to call. Trimming removed 2 bases at V and 1 base at J, with 6 bases between. Germline CDR1 SGHDT, CDR2 YYEEEE. The CDR3 totals 13 residues. CDR3 DNA sequence: TGTGCCAGCAGCTTTAGGGAGAACACTGAAGCTTTCTTT. Translated, it gives CASSFRENTEAFF.

V gene TRBV7-9 combines with J gene TRBJ1-6; 10 nucleotides line up with TRBD1. The CDR3 runs 16 residues. Trimming cost V 3 bases and J 4 bases; bases outside gene matches: 3. Germline V gene data show CDR1 as SEHNR and CDR2 as FQNEAQ (reference sequence). The chain's CDR3 is CASSFGTGVYNSPLHF. In DNA form, the CDR3 reads TGTGCCAGCAGCTTTGGGACAGGGGTTTATAATTCACCCCTCCACTTT.

The chain links TRBV28 to TRBJ2-1; 11 bases map to TRBD2. This CDR3 is 14 amino acids long. Germline V gene sequence: CDR1 MDHEN, CDR2 SYDVKM. V trimming: 2 bases; J trimming: 8 bases; junction bases outside the gene matches: 2. The CDR3: CASSLTSGSYEQFF. CDR3 DNA: TGTGCCAGCAGTTTAACTAGCGGGAGTTATGAGCAGTTCTTC.

V usage is TRBV6-1 and J usage is TRBJ2-7; TRBD2 matches at 10 bases. In germline, CDR1 is MNHNS, CDR2 SASEGT. Losses at the gene ends were 1 base for V and 2 bases for J; bases not matched to a gene: 2. The CDR3 consists of 15 residues. CDR3 nucleotides: TGTGCCAGCAGTGAAGAAAGCGGGGGGGCCTACGAGCAGTACTTC. Its translation: CASSEESGGAYEQYF.

The genes are TRBV4-1 and TRBJ2-3; TRBD2 is a possible D gene (5 bases). The germline V and J ends were trimmed by 2 bases and 2 bases, with 17 bases remaining between them. Germline CDR1 and CDR2: MGHRA and YSYEKL. CDR3 size: 17 residues. The CDR3 protein is CASSQRATDYHTDTQYF. The CDR3 DNA sequence: TGCGCCAGCAGCCAACGGGCTACCGACTATCACACAGATACGCAGTATTTT.

V usage is TRBV19 and J usage is TRBJ1-1; 7 bases line up with TRBD1. Unmatched junction bases numbered 5, after V lost 5 bases and J lost 8 bases. This CDR3 region has 12 residues. Germline-derived CDR1 and CDR2 are LNHDA and SQIVND (reference sequence). CDR3 sequence reads: CASSVGTVEAFF. DNA for the CDR3: TGTGCCAGTAGTGTCGGGACAGTAGAAGCTTTCTTT. Supplemented by reference TRBV19 and TRBJ1-1, the full variable domain reads DGGITQSPKYLFRKEGQNVTLSCEQNLNHDAMYWYRQDPGQGLRLIYYSQIVNDFQKGDIAEGYSVSREKKESFPLTVTSAQKNPTAFYLCASSVGTVEAFFGQGTRLTVV.

The chain employs TRBV27 and TRBJ2-1; D perhaps matches TRBD2 (5 bases). Per germline, CDR1 MNHEY and CDR2 SMNVEV (reference sequence). The CDR3 is 16 residues long. Trimming stripped 0 bases from V and 2 bases from J, with 11 bases between. In DNA, the CDR3 is TGTGCCAGCAGTTTATCGACGGAGGCTACCTACAATGAGCAGTTCTTC. Protein product: CASSLSTEATYNEQFF.

The chain recombines TRBV2 with TRBJ2-7; the D gene is possibly TRBD2 (6 bases). The CDR3 spans 17 residues. The germline V gene encodes CDR1 SNHLY and CDR2 FYNNEI. Trimming left V 5 bases short and J 4 bases short, with 24 bases between. CDR3 sequence reads: CASSPTRYPNGFYEQYF. The CDR3 DNA is TGTGCCAGCAGTCCGACTAGATACCCCAACGGATTTTACGAGCAGTACTTC. The full variable domain, in which reference TRBV2 and TRBJ2-7 provide the parts outside the CDR3, is EPEVTQTPSHQVTQMGQEVILRCVPISNHLYFYWYRQILGQKVEFLVSFYNNEISEKSEIFDDQFSVERPDGSNFTLKIRSTKLEDSAMYFCASSPTRYPNGFYEQYFGPGTRLTVT.

This clone is labeled large. This chain links TRBV7-9 with TRBJ1-5; the D gene is possibly TRBD1 (5 bases). Germline CDR1 SEHNR, CDR2 FQNEAQ (reference sequence). V shed 6 bases and J shed 6 bases, with 9 bases lying between them. This CDR3 is built from 12 residues. The CDR3 nucleotides read TGTGCCAGCAGAGCGGGGACTCAGCCCCAGCATTTT. Translating it yields CASRAGTQPQHF.

The V and J genes are TRBV6-5 and TRBJ2-7; 7 nucleotides agree with TRBD1. The germline CDR1 and CDR2 sequences are MNHEY and SVGAGI. The J segment lost 0 bases and the V segment lost 2 bases, leaving 1 base of the junction unmatched. This CDR3 region has 14 residues. The CDR3 reads CASSYRTGSYEQYF. The CDR3 DNA sequence: TGTGCCAGCAGTTACCGGACAGGCTCCTACGAGCAGTACTTC.

V usage is TRBV28 and J usage is TRBJ2-1, with 8 bases that match TRBD1. The V and J ends lost 2 bases and 2 bases, in that order; junction bases with no gene match: 2. In germline, CDR1 is MDHEN, CDR2 SYDVKM. The CDR3 runs 15 residues. CDR3 sequence reads: CASSLPTGAYNEQFF. The DNA for the CDR3 is TGTGCCAGCAGTTTACCGACAGGGGCCTACAATGAGCAGTTCTTC. Complete variable domain (other parts from reference TRBV28 and TRBJ2-1): DVKVTQSSRYLVKRTGEKVFLECVQDMDHENMFWYRQDPGLGLRLIYFSYDVKMKEKGDIPEGYSVSREKKERFSLILESASTNQTSMYLCASSLPTGAYNEQFFGPGTRLTVL.

This sequence joins TRBV6-5 and TRBJ2-7, with D perhaps TRBD1 (6 bases). Trimming took 6 bases from V and 3 from J, leaving 15 bases between them. CDR3 length: 14 amino acids. The germline gives CDR1 MNHEY, CDR2 SVGAGI. The CDR3 here is CASRPYTGSYEQYF. The CDR3 DNA sequence: TGTGCCAGCAGGCCATATACAGGGAGCTACGAGCAGTACTTC.

This clone came up a few times. The chain has TRBV7-6 and TRBJ1-3; 9 bases are shared with TRBD1. The V gene end was trimmed by 4 bases and the J gene end by 0 bases; junction bases not matched to a gene: 4. Germline lookup yields CDR1 SGHVS and CDR2 FNYEAQ. The CDR3 contains 16 residues. This CDR3 is CASSSLGQGSGNTIYF. CDR3 bases: TGTGCCAGCAGCTCCTTGGGACAGGGCTCTGGAAACACCATATATTTT.

V and J are TRBV5-4 and TRBJ2-5; weak D call: TRBD1 (6 bases). CDR1 SGHNT and CDR2 YYREEE come from the germline V gene (reference sequence). Trimming removed 4 bases from V and 5 bases from J, with 18 bases in between. The CDR3 is 15 amino acids. CDR3 sequence: CASSANQGNGETQYF. CDR3 DNA: TGTGCCAGCAGCGCCAACCAGGGGAATGGGGAGACCCAGTACTTC. The whole variable domain, filled in from reference TRBV5-4 and TRBJ2-5, reads ETGVTQSPTHLIKTRGQQVTLRCSSQSGHNTVSWYQQALGQGPQFIFQYYREEENGRGNFPPRFSGLQFPNYSSELNVNALELDDSALYLCASSANQGNGETQYFGPGTRLLVL.

A few counts support this clone. V usage is TRBV19 and J usage is TRBJ2-5, with 10 positions matching TRBD1. CDR3 length: 14 residues. CDR1 and CDR2 from the germline V gene are LNHDA and SQIVND (reference sequence). Unmatched junction bases numbered 6, after V lost 6 bases and J lost 5 bases. The CDR3 reads CASSGTGATETQYF. CDR3 coding DNA: TGTGCCAGTAGCGGGACAGGGGCGACGGAGACCCAGTACTTC.